This TCR beta chain was found in a study of PD-1 blockade in classical Hodgkin lymphoma. For the study at large: The nivolumab dose that patients received was 3 mg/kg, given intravenously every 2 weeks. Overall study findings and caveats: Complete responders possessed baseline diversity comparable to newly diagnosed patients. CD4+ TCR diversity, unlike CD8+, climbed significantly by C4D1.

Regarding this clone: Its antigen is not identified.

The table came from immunoSEQ multiplex PCR; TCRdb's copy has only in-frame clones and leaves some out. Of tens of thousands of clones in the sample, around 90% are singletons; the top ten hold about 0.21%. All patients relapsed after autologous stem cell transplantation, and brentuximab vedotin exposure varied. The CD4+ T cells used were purified from thawed PBMCs through magnetic negative selection. V was clipped by 2 bases and J by 4 bases; unmatched bases: 15. The CDR3 sequence is 18 residues long. Germline CDR1 is KGHSH and CDR2 is LQKENI. The V call is TRBV18, the J call TRBJ2-7, with 9 bases identical to TRBD2. This receptor was identified in a human donor with classical Hodgkin lymphoma. This material consisted of CD4+ T cells from blood, taken at baseline. The CDR3 is CASSPGGKAGGPLYEQYF. The CDR3, as DNA: TGTGCCAGCTCACCAGGAGGGAAAGCGGGAGGTCCCCTTTACGAGCAGTACTTC.